This T cell receptor beta chain was observed in a study of blood T cell repertoires in COVID-19. Overall study context: Samples taken during acute and convalescent COVID-19 were collected in the United States, Italy and Spain. Sources were T cells, B-cell-depleted T cells, or PBMCs; the material itself was cDNA or gDNA.

How the authors handled the data: Estimates of nucleated cell counts were drawn from the amplification of reference gene primers. Method: immunoSEQ multiplex PCR; TCRdb's copy keeps in-frame clones and lacks some. The DNA gave D and trimming, while V, J and clone size come from that table. The sample lists roughly 280,000 clones, about nine tenths occurring once. Trimming left V 7 bases short and J 4 bases short, with 17 bases between. This CDR3 contains 14 residues. Germline CDR1 reads SGHAT; CDR2 reads FQNNGV. Seattle patients were enrolled during active infection and followed longitudinally. The specimen sequenced was peripheral blood. J is TRBJ2-7 and V is TRBV11-2, with D perhaps TRBD1 (7 bases). The receptor's source is a woman aged 25 to 39 with COVID-19, enrolled during active disease. CDR3 in amino acids: CASNHLSGGYEQYF. CDR3 sequence (DNA): TGTGCCAGCAACCACCTCTCAGGGGGGTACGAGCAGTACTTC.